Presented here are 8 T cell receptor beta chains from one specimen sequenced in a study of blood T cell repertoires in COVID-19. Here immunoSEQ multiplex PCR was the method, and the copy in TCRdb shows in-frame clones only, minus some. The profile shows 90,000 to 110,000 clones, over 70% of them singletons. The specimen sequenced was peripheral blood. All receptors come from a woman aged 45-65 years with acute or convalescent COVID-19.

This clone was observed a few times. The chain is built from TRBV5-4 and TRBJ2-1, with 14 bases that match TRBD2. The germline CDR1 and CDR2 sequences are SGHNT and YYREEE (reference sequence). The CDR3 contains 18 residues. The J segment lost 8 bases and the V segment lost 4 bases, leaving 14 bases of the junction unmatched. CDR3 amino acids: CASSVAGTSGGVVDEQFF. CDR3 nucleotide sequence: TGTGCCAGCAGCGTCGCCGGGACTAGCGGGGGAGTAGTTGATGAGCAGTTCTTC.

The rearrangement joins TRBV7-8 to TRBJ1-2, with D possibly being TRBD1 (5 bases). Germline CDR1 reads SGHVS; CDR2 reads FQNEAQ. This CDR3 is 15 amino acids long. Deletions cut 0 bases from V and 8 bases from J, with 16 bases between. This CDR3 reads CASSLALGARGGYTF. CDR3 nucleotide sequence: TGTGCCAGCAGCTTAGCGCTAGGGGCGCGGGGGGGCTACACCTTC.

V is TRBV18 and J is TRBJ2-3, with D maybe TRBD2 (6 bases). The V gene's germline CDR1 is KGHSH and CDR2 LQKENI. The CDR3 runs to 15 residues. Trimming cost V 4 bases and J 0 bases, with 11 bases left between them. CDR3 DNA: TGTGCCAGCTCACTCGGACGGGAGAGCACAGATACGCAGTATTTT. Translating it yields CASSLGRESTDTQYF.

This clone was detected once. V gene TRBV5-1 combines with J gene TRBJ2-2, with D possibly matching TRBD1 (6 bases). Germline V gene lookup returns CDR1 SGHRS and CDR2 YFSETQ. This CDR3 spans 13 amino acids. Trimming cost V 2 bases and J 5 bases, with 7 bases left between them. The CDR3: CASSLTGTGELFF. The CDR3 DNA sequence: TGCGCCAGCAGCTTAACAGGGACCGGGGAGCTGTTTTTT.

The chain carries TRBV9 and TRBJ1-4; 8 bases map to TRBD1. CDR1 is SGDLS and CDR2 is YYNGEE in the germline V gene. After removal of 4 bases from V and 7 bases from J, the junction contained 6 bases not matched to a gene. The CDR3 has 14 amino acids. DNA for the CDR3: TGTGCCAGCAGCTCAGGACAGGGTCCTGAAAAACTGTTTTTT. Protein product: CASSSGQGPEKLFF.

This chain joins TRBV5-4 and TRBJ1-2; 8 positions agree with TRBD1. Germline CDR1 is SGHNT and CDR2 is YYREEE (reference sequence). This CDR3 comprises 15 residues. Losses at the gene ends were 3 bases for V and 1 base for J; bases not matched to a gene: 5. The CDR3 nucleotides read TGTGCCAGCAGCTCTCGGACAGGGAATAACTATGGCTACACCTTC. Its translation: CASSSRTGNNYGYTF.

CDR3 protein: CASRERGTGGSVYTF. For the CDR3, the DNA is TGTGCCAGCAGAGAGAGAGGGACAGGGGGCTCTGTCTACACCTTC. The chain employs TRBV2 and TRBJ1-2; TRBD1 matches 12 bases. The CDR3 loop spans 15 amino acids. Unmatched junction bases numbered 12, after V lost 6 bases and J lost 10 bases. CDR1 and CDR2 (germline): SNHLY, FYNNEI.

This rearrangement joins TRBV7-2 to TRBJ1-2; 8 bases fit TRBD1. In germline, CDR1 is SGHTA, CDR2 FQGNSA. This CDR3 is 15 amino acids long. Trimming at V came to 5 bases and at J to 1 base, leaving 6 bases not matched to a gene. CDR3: CASSLRDRINYGYTF. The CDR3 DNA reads TGTGCCAGCAGCCTCCGGGACAGGATTAACTATGGCTACACCTTC.